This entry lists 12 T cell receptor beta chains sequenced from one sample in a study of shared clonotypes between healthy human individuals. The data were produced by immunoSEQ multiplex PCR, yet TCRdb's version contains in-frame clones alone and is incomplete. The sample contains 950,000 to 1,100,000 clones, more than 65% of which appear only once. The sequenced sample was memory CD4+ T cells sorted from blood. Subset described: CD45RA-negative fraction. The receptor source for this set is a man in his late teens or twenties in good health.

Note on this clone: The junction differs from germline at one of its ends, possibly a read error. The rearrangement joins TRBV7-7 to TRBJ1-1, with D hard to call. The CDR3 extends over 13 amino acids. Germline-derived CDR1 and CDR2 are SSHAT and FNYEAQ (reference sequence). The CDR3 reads CASSRLLNTEAFF. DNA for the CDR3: TGTGCTAGCAGCCGACTTTTGAACACTGAAGCTTTCTTT.

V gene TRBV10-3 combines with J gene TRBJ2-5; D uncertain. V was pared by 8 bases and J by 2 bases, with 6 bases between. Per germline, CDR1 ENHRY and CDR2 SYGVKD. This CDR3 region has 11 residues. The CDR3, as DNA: TGTGCCATCGGCGAGCAAGAGACCCAGTACTTC. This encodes CAIGEQETQYF.

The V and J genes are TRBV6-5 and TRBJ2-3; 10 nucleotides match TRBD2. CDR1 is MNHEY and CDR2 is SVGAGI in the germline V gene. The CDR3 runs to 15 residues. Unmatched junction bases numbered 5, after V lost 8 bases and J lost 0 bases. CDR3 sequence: CASATSGASTDTQYF. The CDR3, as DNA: TGTGCCAGCGCAACTAGCGGGGCTAGCACAGATACGCAGTATTTT.

The CDR3 here is CASSYSWEGTEAFF. The DNA for the CDR3 is TGTGCCAGCAGTTACTCATGGGAGGGCACTGAAGCTTTCTTT. V usage is TRBV6-6 and J usage is TRBJ1-1; D gene unclear. CDR3 length: 14 amino acids. Per germline, CDR1 MNHNY and CDR2 SVGAGI (reference sequence). Trimming removed 0 bases from V and 4 bases from J, with 9 bases in between.

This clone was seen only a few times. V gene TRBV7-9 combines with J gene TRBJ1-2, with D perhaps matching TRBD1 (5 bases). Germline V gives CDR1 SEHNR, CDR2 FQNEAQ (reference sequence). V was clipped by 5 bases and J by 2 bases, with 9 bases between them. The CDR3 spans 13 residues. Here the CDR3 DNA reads TGTGCCAGCAGCCACCGGGACAACTATGGCTACACCTTC. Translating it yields CASSHRDNYGYTF.

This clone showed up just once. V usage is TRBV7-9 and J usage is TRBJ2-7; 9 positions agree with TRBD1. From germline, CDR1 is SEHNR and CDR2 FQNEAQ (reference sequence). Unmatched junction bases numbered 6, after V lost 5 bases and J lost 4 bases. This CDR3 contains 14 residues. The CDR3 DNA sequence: TGTGCCAGCAGCCCTCGACAGGGGGAATACGAGCAGTACTTC. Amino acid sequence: CASSPRQGEYEQYF.

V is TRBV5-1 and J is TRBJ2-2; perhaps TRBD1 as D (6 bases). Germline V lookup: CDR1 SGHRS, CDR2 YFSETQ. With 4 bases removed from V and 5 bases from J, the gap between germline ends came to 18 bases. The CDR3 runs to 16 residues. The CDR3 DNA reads TGCGCCAGCAGCCCGCGGGCAGGGGATGTGACCGGGGAGCTGTTTTTT. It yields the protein CASSPRAGDVTGELFF.

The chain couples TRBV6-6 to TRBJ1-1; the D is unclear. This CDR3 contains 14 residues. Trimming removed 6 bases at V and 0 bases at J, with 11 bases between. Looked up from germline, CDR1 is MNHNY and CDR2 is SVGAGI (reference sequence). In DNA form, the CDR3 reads TGTGCCAGCAGCTTGGACGGACTGAACACTGAAGCTTTCTTT. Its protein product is CASSLDGLNTEAFF.

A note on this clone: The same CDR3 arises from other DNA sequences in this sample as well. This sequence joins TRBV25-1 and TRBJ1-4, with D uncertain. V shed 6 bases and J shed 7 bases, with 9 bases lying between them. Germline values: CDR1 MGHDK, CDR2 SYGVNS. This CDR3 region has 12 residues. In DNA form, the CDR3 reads TGTGCCAGCAGGGGAAGTGGTGAAAAACTGTTTTTT. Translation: CASRGSGEKLFF.

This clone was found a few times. DNA of the CDR3: TGCGCCAGCAGCCAGGAGGGACTATTAAGCGGGGAGCTGTTTTTT. Protein: CASSQEGLLSGELFF. V and J are TRBV4-1 and TRBJ2-2; 7 bases are shared with TRBD2. Looked up from germline, CDR1 is MGHRA and CDR2 is YSYEKL. V lost 3 bases, J lost 7 bases, and 8 bases stayed unmatched. CDR3 length: 15 amino acids.

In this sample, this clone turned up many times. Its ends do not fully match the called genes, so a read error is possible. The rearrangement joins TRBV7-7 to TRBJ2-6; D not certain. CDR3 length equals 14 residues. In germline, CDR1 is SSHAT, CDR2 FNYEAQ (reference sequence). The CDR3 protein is CASSPSPGANVLTF. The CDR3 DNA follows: TGTGCTAGCAGCCCGTCCCCTGGGGCCAACGTCCTGACTTTC.

CDR3 sequence reads: CSVEEGRVSGYTF. The CDR3 DNA sequence: TGCAGCGTTGAGGAGGGCAGGGTGAGCGGCTACACCTTC. This rearrangement joins TRBV29-1 to TRBJ1-2; D might be TRBD1 (5 bases). Germline V gene data show CDR1 as SQVTM and CDR2 as ANQGSEA. The CDR3 consists of 13 residues. Trimming removed 3 bases from V and 8 bases from J, with 16 bases in between.